The 30 T cell receptor beta chains reported below all come from one sample, sequenced in a study of cytomegalovirus exposure and HLA in healthy donors. The PCR used 60 Vbeta and 13 Jbeta primers. Generated by immunoSEQ multiplex PCR, the TCRdb table keeps only in-frame clones and is missing some. The data show about 200,000 clones, around 80% seen once. The sequenced material came from PBMCs. The receptors here all came from a woman aged 25 to 39 in good health and CMV-seropositive.

This clone was detected a few times. The J gene is TRBJ1-2, the V gene TRBV7-2; 12 bases align to TRBD1. CDR3 length equals 15 residues. V gave up 3 bases and J gave up 6 bases; unmatched junction bases: 5. The germline V gene has CDR1 SGHTA and CDR2 FQGNSA. CDR3 nucleotide sequence: TGTGCCAGCAGCTTGCAGGGACAGGGGGCTGATGGCTACACCTTC. Amino acid sequence: CASSLQGQGADGYTF.

This chain joins TRBV14 and TRBJ2-2; 8 positions match TRBD2. This CDR3 is 15 amino acids long. Germline assignment: CDR1 SGHDN and CDR2 FVKESK. V lost 4 bases and J lost 4; bases outside the gene matches: 5. DNA of the CDR3: TGTGCCAGCAGCCCCCATAGCGGGACCACCGGGGAGCTGTTTTTT. Encoded protein: CASSPHSGTTGELFF.

The chain couples TRBV11-2 to TRBJ2-1, with 8 bases lining up with TRBD2. Looked up from germline, CDR1 is SGHAT and CDR2 is FQNNGV. Trimming took 5 bases from V and 3 from J; bases not matched to a gene: 9. This CDR3 has 16 residues. The CDR3 region has the DNA TGTGCCAGCAGCCCCCGGATAGCGGGATTCTACAATGAGCAGTTCTTC. Translating gives CASSPRIAGFYNEQFF.

V is TRBV11-2 and J is TRBJ2-2; 7 bases are a match to TRBD1. The CDR3 consists of 17 residues. Losses at the gene ends were 10 bases for V and 0 bases for J; bases not matched to a gene: 14. Germline V gene data show CDR1 as SGHAT and CDR2 as FQNNGV. The CDR3 sequence is CAIPGRGDRANTGELFF. CDR3 DNA: TGTGCCATCCCGGGGAGAGGGGACAGAGCGAACACCGGGGAGCTGTTTTTT.

The chain recombines TRBV29-1 with TRBJ1-1; D gene ambiguous. CDR3 length: 12 amino acids. Per germline, CDR1 SQVTM and CDR2 ANQGSEA. V lost 6 bases to trimming and J lost 0 bases, with 8 bases between them. The CDR3 nucleotides read TGCAGCGTCCTCCAGATGAACACTGAAGCTTTCTTT. Amino acid sequence: CSVLQMNTEAFF. The whole variable domain, remainder taken from reference TRBV29-1 and TRBJ1-1, is SAVISQKPSRDICQRGTSLTIQCQVDSQVTMMFWYRQQPGQSLTLIATANQGSEATYESGFVIDKFPISRPNLTFSTLTVSNMSPEDSSIYLCSVLQMNTEAFFGQGTRLTVV.

The chain links TRBV5-4 to TRBJ2-7; D perhaps matches TRBD2 (5 bases). The ends were cut back, 1 base at V and 2 bases at J, with 13 bases in the middle. This CDR3 is built from 15 residues. Germline lookup yields CDR1 SGHNT and CDR2 YYREEE (reference sequence). The CDR3 loop reads CASSLRGPGPYEQYF. The CDR3, as DNA: TGTGCCAGCAGCTTGAGAGGGCCAGGTCCCTACGAGCAGTACTTC.

The chain is built from TRBV27 and TRBJ2-1; maybe TRBD2 (6 bases). Germline V lookup: CDR1 MNHEY, CDR2 SMNVEV (reference sequence). CDR3 length: 15 amino acids. V shed 0 bases and J shed 3 bases, with 9 bases lying between them. The CDR3 coding sequence is TGTGCCAGCAGTTTATCTGCGGGGATCTACAATGAGCAGTTCTTC. Its translation: CASSLSAGIYNEQFF.

The chain recombines TRBV11-3 with TRBJ2-7; D is possibly TRBD1 (5 bases). The CDR3 has 15 residues. V was pared by 1 base and J by 3 bases, with 13 bases between. Germline lookup yields CDR1 SGHNT and CDR2 YENEEA. DNA of the CDR3: TGTGCCAGCAGCTTAGCCAGGGTACCTTACTACGAGCAGTACTTC. This sequence encodes CASSLARVPYYEQYF.

The chain combines TRBV23-1 with TRBJ1-5; 8 bases agree with TRBD1. TRBV23-1 is an open reading frame, and its role is uncertain. Germline trimming cut 4 bases from V and 6 bases from J; bases unmatched to any gene: 8. This CDR3 has 15 residues. As DNA, the CDR3 is TGCGCCAGCAGTCCACCGGGACAGGTCGTTCAGCCCCAGCATTTT. Translated, it gives CASSPPGQVVQPQHF.

The chain carries TRBV29-1 and TRBJ1-2; D is unclear. CDR3 length: 13 residues. V gave up 6 bases and J gave up 7 bases, with 18 bases separating them. The V gene's germline CDR1 is SQVTM and CDR2 ANQGSEA. The CDR3 reads CSVALRLRGGYTF. The CDR3 coding sequence is TGCAGCGTAGCCCTCCGGCTACGAGGTGGCTACACCTTC.

There are a few counts of this clone. The V and J genes are TRBV9 and TRBJ2-3, with 13 bases fitting TRBD2. The junction had 8 bases not matched to a gene; V was cut back by 4 bases and J by 3 bases. Germline values: CDR1 SGDLS, CDR2 YYNGEE. The CDR3 spans 17 residues. CDR3 nucleotides: TGTGCCAGCAGCTTACGGACTAGCGGGAGCGGGACAGATACGCAGTATTTT. This translates into CASSLRTSGSGTDTQYF.

V gene TRBV9 combines with J gene TRBJ1-1, with a weak D call TRBD1 (6 bases). Germline lookup yields CDR1 SGDLS and CDR2 YYNGEE. The CDR3 spans 16 residues. V was cut by 4 bases and J by 4 bases, with 20 bases left in between. The CDR3 region is CASSPRRTVRPTEAFF. The CDR3 nucleotides read TGTGCCAGCAGCCCCCGAAGGACAGTCCGACCCACTGAAGCTTTCTTT.

The chain carries TRBV11-2 and TRBJ2-7; possibly TRBD1 for D (5 bases). This CDR3 region has 13 residues. The ends were cut back, 5 bases at V and 5 bases at J, with 13 bases in the middle. Germline V gene lookup returns CDR1 SGHAT and CDR2 FQNNGV. The CDR3 spells CASSNFRVDEQYF. DNA of the CDR3: TGTGCCAGCAGCAACTTCAGGGTTGACGAGCAGTACTTC.

The rearrangement uses TRBV5-1 and TRBJ2-1; TRBD1 is a possible D gene (5 bases). The germline V and J ends were trimmed by 0 bases and 6 bases, with 10 bases remaining between them. The germline V gene encodes CDR1 SGHRS and CDR2 YFSETQ. The CDR3 is made up of 14 amino acids. DNA for the CDR3: TGCGCCAGCAGCTTGGTCCAGGGAAGCAATGAGCAGTTCTTC. This sequence encodes CASSLVQGSNEQFF. Together with reference TRBV5-1 and TRBJ2-1, the CDR3 gives the full variable domain: KAGVTQTPRYLIKTRGQQVTLSCSPISGHRSVSWYQQTPGQGLQFLFEYFSETQRNKGNFPGRFSGRQFSNSRSEMNVSTLELGDSALYLCASSLVQGSNEQFFGPGTRLTVL.

In DNA form, the CDR3 reads TGTGCCAGCAGCTTGGACCTAGGGGCCGGCAATCAGCCCCAGCATTTT. Amino acid sequence: CASSLDLGAGNQPQHF. The J gene is TRBJ1-5, the V gene TRBV5-4; D is possibly TRBD1 (5 bases). V lost 0 bases to trimming and J lost 2 bases, with 12 bases between them. Germline values: CDR1 SGHNT, CDR2 YYREEE (reference sequence). CDR3 length: 16 amino acids.

DNA of the CDR3: TGCGCCAGCAGCCAAGAAGGGGATAGCAATCAGCCCCAGCATTTT. Translating gives CASSQEGDSNQPQHF. The V gene is TRBV4-1, the J gene TRBJ1-5, with a possible D match to TRBD1 (5 bases). Germline V CDR1 and CDR2: MGHRA, YSYEKL. V lost 0 bases to trimming and J lost 0 bases, with 6 bases between them. The CDR3 consists of 15 residues.

This clone was found a few times. CDR3 coding DNA: TGTGCCAGCAGCTTTCCAGGAGGTACCGGGGAGCTGTTTTTT. Encoded protein: CASSFPGGTGELFF. The chain employs TRBV5-6 and TRBJ2-2; tentatively, D is TRBD2 (5 bases). With 2 bases removed from V and 5 bases from J, the gap between germline ends came to 10 bases. Looked up from germline, CDR1 is SGHDT and CDR2 is YYEEEE. The CDR3 extends over 14 amino acids.

This clone was seen a few times. The rearrangement uses TRBV25-1 and TRBJ1-6; possibly TRBD1 for D (6 bases). Germline CDR1 is MGHDK and CDR2 is SYGVNS. The CDR3 sequence is 15 residues long. V lost 3 bases, J lost 2 bases, and 8 bases lay in between. The CDR3 sequence: CASSDAGAYNSPLHF. In DNA, the CDR3 is TGTGCCAGCAGTGACGCAGGGGCCTATAATTCACCCCTCCACTTT. Full variable domain (rest looked up from reference TRBV25-1 and TRBJ1-6): EADIYQTPRYLVIGTGKKITLECSQTMGHDKMYWYQQDPGMELHLIHYSYGVNSTEKGDLSSESTVSRIRTEHFPLTLESARPSHTSQYLCASSDAGAYNSPLHFGNGTRLTVT.

The chain links TRBV7-9 to TRBJ2-3; a possible D gene is TRBD1 (6 bases). The CDR3 covers 15 residues. Looked up from germline, CDR1 is SEHNR and CDR2 is FQNEAQ (reference sequence). The V end was cut by 1 base, the J end by 2 bases, with 10 bases between. CDR3 amino acids: CASSLGQGYTDTQYF. DNA for the CDR3: TGTGCCAGCAGCTTAGGCCAGGGGTACACAGATACGCAGTATTTT.

V and J are TRBV15 and TRBJ1-3; D is uncertain. Trimming took off 0 bases at V and 4 bases at J, with 10 bases between the two ends. The CDR3 runs 15 residues. Germline loops: CDR1 LNHNV, CDR2 YYDKDF (reference sequence). The CDR3 sequence is CATSRDLRSGNTIYF. The CDR3 region has the DNA TGTGCCACCAGCAGAGATCTGAGATCGGGAAACACCATATATTTT.

CDR3 in DNA: TGTGCCAGCAGCTCGCTGACAGGGGGTTATTCACCCCTCCACTTT. It encodes CASSSLTGGYSPLHF. This chain connects TRBV7-2 to TRBJ1-6; 9 bases are a match to TRBD1. The CDR3 consists of 15 residues. Germline CDR1 reads SGHTA; CDR2 reads FQGNSA. Trimming removed 4 bases from V and 8 bases from J; junction bases left unmatched: 6.

The V and J genes are TRBV7-4 and TRBJ1-4; TRBD1 is a possible D gene (6 bases). V shed 3 bases and J shed 0 bases, with 23 bases lying between them. There are 20 residues in the CDR3. CDR1 and CDR2 from the germline V gene are SGHVT and SQSDAQ. CDR3 nucleotides: TGTGCCAGCAGCTTCTTCGGGCAGGGGTGTGATTACGCAACTAATGAAAAACTGTTTTTT. This gives the protein CASSFFGQGCDYATNEKLFF.

The chain links TRBV5-1 to TRBJ2-7, with TRBD1 matching 9 bases. V was clipped by 5 bases and J by 5 bases; unmatched bases: 8. The CDR3 is 14 residues long. Germline V CDR1 and CDR2: SGHRS, YFSETQ. CDR3 DNA: TGCGCCAGCAGAGAAGGGACAGGGCGGGACGAGCAGTACTTC. Translating it yields CASREGTGRDEQYF.

CDR3 protein: CASIPRGRVPTTEAFF. The CDR3 nucleotides are TGTGCCAGTATCCCGAGGGGGAGGGTTCCAACCACTGAAGCTTTCTTT. The chain is built from TRBV19 and TRBJ1-1; D might be TRBD1 (6 bases). Trimming took off 7 bases at V and 4 bases at J, with 22 bases between the two ends. The V gene's germline CDR1 is LNHDA and CDR2 SQIVND (reference sequence). This CDR3 comprises 16 residues. Drawing the rest from reference TRBV19 and TRBJ1-1, the complete variable domain is DGGITQSPKYLFRKEGQNVTLSCEQNLNHDAMYWYRQDPGQGLRLIYYSQIVNDFQKGDIAEGYSVSREKKESFPLTVTSAQKNPTAFYLCASIPRGRVPTTEAFFGQGTRLTVV.

In this sample, this clone turned up once. The chain joins TRBV5-4 to TRBJ2-1; the match to TRBD2 covers 7 bases. Unmatched junction bases numbered 6, after V lost 5 bases and J lost 4 bases. The CDR3 has 14 amino acids. Germline values: CDR1 SGHNT, CDR2 YYREEE (reference sequence). CDR3 in DNA: TGTGCCAGCAGTCGGGCTAGCGGATACAATGAGCAGTTCTTC. Translated, it gives CASSRASGYNEQFF.

The genes are TRBV6-5 and TRBJ2-7; possible D gene TRBD2, 6 bases. CDR1 and CDR2 from the germline V gene are MNHEY and SVGAGI. This CDR3 contains 14 residues. The ends were cut back, 2 bases at V and 6 bases at J, with 14 bases in the middle. The CDR3 region is CASSYRFREREQYF. The CDR3 coding sequence is TGTGCCAGCAGTTACCGTTTCCGGGAGCGCGAGCAGTACTTC.

The chain has TRBV25-1 and TRBJ2-7; no clear D. CDR1 and CDR2 from the germline V gene are MGHDK and SYGVNS. This CDR3 spans 12 amino acids. Trimming removed 3 bases at V and 0 bases at J, with 3 bases between. CDR3 coding DNA: TGTGCCAGCAGTGAGAGCTCCTACGAGCAGTACTTC. Encoded protein: CASSESSYEQYF.

The chain employs TRBV2 and TRBJ2-3, with 14 bases aligning to TRBD2. The CDR3 loop spans 14 amino acids. Trimming removed 6 bases from V and 4 bases from J; junction bases left unmatched: 0. CDR1 and CDR2 (germline): SNHLY, FYNNEI. CDR3 protein: CASRGLAGADTQYF. CDR3 nucleotides: TGTGCCAGCAGGGGACTAGCGGGGGCAGATACGCAGTATTTT.

The chain joins TRBV7-8 to TRBJ1-5; 11 bases map to TRBD1. Germline lookup yields CDR1 SGHVS and CDR2 FQNEAQ. The J segment lost 5 bases and the V segment lost 4 bases, leaving 10 bases of the junction unmatched. The CDR3 contains 17 residues. CDR3 nucleotides: TGTGCCAGCAGCTCTAACCCGGACAGGGGGCTTCATCAGCCCCAGCATTTT. Translating it yields CASSSNPDRGLHQPQHF.

This clone was detected only once. V is TRBV29-1 and J is TRBJ2-1; TRBD1 matches at 12 bases. CDR1 is SQVTM and CDR2 is ANQGSEA in the germline V gene. This CDR3 is built from 21 residues. With 3 bases clipped from V and 7 bases from J, the junction kept 25 bases outside the gene matches. As DNA, the CDR3 is TGCAGCGTTGAGTCCCCTTACGCCCCGGGACAGGGGGCTTATAGGGGGAATGAGCAGTTCTTC. It codes for CSVESPYAPGQGAYRGNEQFF.